Shown below are 30 T cell receptor beta chains from a single sample sequenced in a study of shared clonotypes between healthy human individuals. The table came from immunoSEQ multiplex PCR; TCRdb's copy has only in-frame clones and leaves some out. Of millions of clones in the sample, over 85% were seen once. The sample taken for sequencing was naive CD4+ T cells from PBMCs. Subset specified: CD45RA+ positively selected. These receptors were collected from a young man in good health. Some clones in this sample may be carry-over from other donors' samples.

This chain connects TRBV5-4 to TRBJ2-7; D remains ambiguous. The germline V and J ends were trimmed by 0 bases and 7 bases, with 11 bases remaining between them. This CDR3 has 13 residues. CDR1 and CDR2 (germline): SGHNT, YYREEE (reference sequence). The CDR3 loop is CASSLGLKLEQYF. The CDR3 nucleotides read TGTGCCAGCAGCTTGGGACTCAAATTGGAGCAGTACTTC.

V usage is TRBV7-3 and J usage is TRBJ2-7, with 9 nucleotides matching TRBD2. This CDR3 is 15 amino acids long. J was trimmed by 6 bases and V by 5 bases; bases with no gene match: 11. Germline-derived CDR1 and CDR2 are SGHTA and FQGTGA. The CDR3 here is CASSRYTLAGAEQYF. The CDR3 nucleotides are TGTGCCAGCAGCCGTTATACGTTAGCGGGAGCCGAGCAGTACTTC.

The chain employs TRBV9 and TRBJ1-1; maybe TRBD1 (5 bases). The CDR3 has 17 amino acids. With 0 bases removed from V and 0 bases from J, the gap between germline ends came to 15 bases. Per germline, CDR1 SGDLS and CDR2 YYNGEE. CDR3 DNA: TGTGCCAGCAGCGTAGGGGGGACGTGGTCCATGAACACTGAAGCTTTCTTT. Translating it yields CASSVGGTWSMNTEAFF.

The V and J genes are TRBV18 and TRBJ1-1; unclear D gene. The V end was cut by 3 bases, the J end by 4 bases, with 24 bases between. The CDR3 extends over 18 amino acids. The V gene's germline CDR1 is KGHSH and CDR2 LQKENI. The CDR3 sequence: CASSPKVIVLGMSTEAFF. The CDR3 DNA sequence: TGTGCCAGCTCACCGAAAGTTATAGTATTAGGGATGAGCACTGAAGCTTTCTTT.

The V call is TRBV28, the J call TRBJ1-4; 7 nucleotides line up with TRBD1. CDR1 MDHEN and CDR2 SYDVKM come from the germline V gene. With V trimmed by 6 bases and J by 9 bases, 13 bases remained unmatched. The length of the CDR3 is 15 residues. The CDR3 spells CASRSPGQDGQKLFF. CDR3 in DNA: TGTGCCAGCAGGTCTCCCGGACAGGACGGGCAAAAACTGTTTTTT.

J is TRBJ2-7 and V is TRBV7-2; 7 bases match TRBD1. The CDR3 is 14 amino acids. Trimming at V came to 6 bases and at J to 5 bases, leaving 10 bases not matched to a gene. Looked up from germline, CDR1 is SGHTA and CDR2 is FQGNSA. The CDR3 DNA reads TGTGCCAGCAGTTCTATACAGGGGTTTAACGAGCAGTACTTC. Translating it yields CASSSIQGFNEQYF.

The chain links TRBV6-7 to TRBJ2-5; the D is unclear. TRBV6-7 is assigned to the ORF class and has an uncertain function. The length of the CDR3 is 13 residues. Trimming left V 7 bases short and J 1 base short, with 10 bases between. In DNA, the CDR3 is TGTGCCAGCACCCAAGTGGGCCAAGAGACCCAGTACTTC. Protein product: CASTQVGQETQYF.

The chain has TRBV4-1 and TRBJ2-4; D remains unclear. Germline V gives CDR1 MGHRA, CDR2 YSYEKL. V lost 0 bases, J lost 0 bases, and 12 bases lay in between. CDR3 length: 17 amino acids. Here the CDR3 reads CASSQEPNRVAKNIQYF. Written as DNA, the CDR3 is TGCGCCAGCAGCCAAGAACCGAACCGAGTAGCCAAAAACATTCAGTACTTC.

This rearrangement joins TRBV27 to TRBJ1-2; the D gene is possibly TRBD1 (5 bases). The germline V gene has CDR1 MNHEY and CDR2 SMNVEV (reference sequence). Between the trimmed V and J ends, which lost 5 bases and 4 bases, there was a span of 17 bases. CDR3 length: 15 residues. As DNA, the CDR3 is TGTGCCAGCAGTCCACTCCGGGACCGACCCTATGGCTACACCTTC. It encodes CASSPLRDRPYGYTF.

This chain links TRBV14 with TRBJ2-5; 7 bases line up with TRBD2. Germline V gene data show CDR1 as SGHDN and CDR2 as FVKESK. The CDR3 is made up of 13 amino acids. After removal of 4 bases from V and 6 bases from J, the junction contained 5 bases not matched to a gene. The DNA of the CDR3 is TGTGCCAGCAGCCGGACTAGTTTGCAGACCCAGTACTTC. Translating gives CASSRTSLQTQYF.

The chain has TRBV7-6 and TRBJ2-7; D not certain. The CDR3 spans 13 residues. CDR1 is SGHVS, CDR2 FNYEAQ, per germline. V lost 1 base and J lost 3, with 7 bases in between. CDR3 nucleotide sequence: TGTGCCAGCAGCTTAGACCACAACTACGAGCAGTACTTC. Translation: CASSLDHNYEQYF.

This chain uses TRBV29-1 with TRBJ2-1, with D possibly TRBD1 on 5 matching bases. This CDR3 spans 13 amino acids. Trimming shortened V by 6 bases and J by 8 bases, and 17 bases separated the two germline ends. CDR1 is SQVTM and CDR2 is ANQGSEA in the germline V gene. Here the CDR3 reads CSVKGLYYDEQFF. In DNA form, the CDR3 reads TGCAGCGTAAAGGGGCTCTATTACGATGAGCAGTTCTTC.

The genes are TRBV9 and TRBJ2-3, with 10 bases fitting TRBD2. The J segment lost 2 bases and the V segment lost 2 bases, leaving 8 bases of the junction unmatched. CDR3 length: 17 residues. Per the germline V gene, CDR1 is SGDLS and CDR2 is YYNGEE. The CDR3 sequence: CASSVLAGDRYTDTQYF. The CDR3 DNA is TGTGCCAGCAGCGTTCTAGCGGGAGATCGGTACACAGATACGCAGTATTTT.

The chain is built from TRBV6-5 and TRBJ1-4; 8 bases fit TRBD1. The V and J ends lost 6 bases and 6 bases, in that order; junction bases with no gene match: 9. The germline gives CDR1 MNHEY, CDR2 SVGAGI. This CDR3 comprises 15 residues. The DNA for the CDR3 is TGTGCCAGCAGCCCCCGGACAGGGTTTGATGAAAAACTGTTTTTT. Its protein product is CASSPRTGFDEKLFF.

This clone was observed a handful of times. The rearrangement uses TRBV5-4 and TRBJ1-5, with D possibly being TRBD1 (5 bases). Per the germline V gene, CDR1 is SGHNT and CDR2 is YYREEE (reference sequence). V was shortened by 2 bases and J by 11 bases, with 14 bases between the two germline ends. This CDR3 spans 13 amino acids. DNA of the CDR3: TGTGCCAGCAGCTTAGATAGGGCAGGGTCCCAGCATTTT. It yields the protein CASSLDRAGSQHF.

The chain has TRBV5-5 and TRBJ2-7, with D possibly TRBD1 on 5 matching bases. V lost 0 bases to trimming and J lost 5 bases, with 6 bases between them. The CDR3 spans 12 residues. In germline, CDR1 is SGHKS, CDR2 YYEKEE (reference sequence). This CDR3 reads CASSLAGNEQYF. For the CDR3, the DNA is TGTGCCAGCAGCTTGGCAGGGAACGAGCAGTACTTC.

The chain has TRBV7-3 and TRBJ2-1, with D possibly matching TRBD2 (6 bases). CDR1 is SGHTA and CDR2 is FQGTGA in the germline V gene. V was cut by 6 bases and J by 7 bases, with 13 bases left in between. The CDR3 is 13 amino acids. The CDR3 bases are TGTGCCAGCAGGTCCGGGACTCTAAATGAGCAGTTCTTC. Translated: CASRSGTLNEQFF.

The genes are TRBV2 and TRBJ2-7, with 14 bases fitting TRBD2. There are 14 residues in the CDR3. The germline V gene has CDR1 SNHLY and CDR2 FYNNEI. J was trimmed by 4 bases and V by 8 bases; bases with no gene match: 4. The CDR3 is CASRLAGGRYEQYF. DNA for the CDR3: TGTGCCAGCCGACTAGCGGGAGGGCGATACGAGCAGTACTTC.

V usage is TRBV2 and J usage is TRBJ1-5; D unclear. Trimming cost V 4 bases and J 7 bases, with 11 bases left between them. The CDR3 is 13 amino acids. Germline assignment: CDR1 SNHLY and CDR2 FYNNEI. CDR3: CASSGEILQPQHF. Written as DNA, the CDR3 is TGTGCCAGCAGTGGAGAGATCCTACAGCCCCAGCATTTT.

V is TRBV5-1 and J is TRBJ2-7; 8 nucleotides align to TRBD2. The J segment lost 6 bases and the V segment lost 0 bases, leaving 11 bases of the junction unmatched. From germline, CDR1 is SGHRS and CDR2 YFSETQ. The CDR3 runs to 16 residues. The CDR3 DNA reads as TGCGCCAGCAGCTTGGCGGGGGGACTAGGATCCGGCGAGCAGTACTTC. This codes for CASSLAGGLGSGEQYF.

V is TRBV27 and J is TRBJ2-1; a possible D gene is TRBD1 (5 bases). The CDR3 has 17 residues. V was shortened by 7 bases and J by 4 bases, with 23 bases between the two germline ends. From germline, CDR1 is MNHEY and CDR2 SMNVEV (reference sequence). CDR3: CASTTLAFATDYNEQFF. The CDR3 DNA sequence: TGTGCCAGCACAACACTGGCCTTCGCGACAGATTACAATGAGCAGTTCTTC.

In its sample, this clone was seen once. This chain links TRBV25-1 with TRBJ1-4; TRBD1 aligns across 7 bases. This CDR3 has 17 residues. Germline-derived CDR1 and CDR2 are MGHDK and SYGVNS. Losses at the gene ends were 2 bases for V and 1 base for J; bases not matched to a gene: 7. The CDR3 DNA reads as TGTGCCAGCAGTGAAGGAAAGGGGGCGCAAACTAATGAAAAACTGTTTTTT. It yields the protein CASSEGKGAQTNEKLFF.

The CDR3 DNA follows: TGCGCCAGCAGCTTGGGACAGGCGGCCTCTGGAAACACCATATATTTT. This sequence encodes CASSLGQAASGNTIYF. The V and J genes are TRBV5-1 and TRBJ1-3; a possible D gene is TRBD1 (6 bases). The germline V and J ends were trimmed by 0 bases and 0 bases, with 10 bases remaining between them. CDR1 is SGHRS, CDR2 YFSETQ, per germline. This CDR3 has 16 residues.

This clone was recorded only once. The rearrangement joins TRBV11-2 to TRBJ2-1; 8 nucleotides line up with TRBD2. This CDR3 is built from 17 residues. The V segment lost 5 bases and the J segment 8 bases; nucleotides outside the gene matches: 17. Germline CDR1 and CDR2: SGHAT and FQNNGV. CDR3 DNA: TGTGCCAGCAGCCTTATGAAGCGGGAGCCTGGGCGGGATGAGCAGTTCTTC. This encodes CASSLMKREPGRDEQFF.

J is TRBJ2-7 and V is TRBV10-3; perhaps TRBD2 as D (6 bases). V was trimmed by 3 bases and J by 0 bases, leaving 9 bases between them. The CDR3 loop spans 14 amino acids. Germline CDR1 and CDR2: ENHRY and SYGVKD. CDR3 sequence reads: CAISDASVSYEQYF. In DNA, the CDR3 is TGTGCCATCAGTGATGCTAGCGTCTCCTACGAGCAGTACTTC.

CDR3 amino acids: CATGTSSYNEQFF. CDR3 DNA: TGTGCCACCGGGACTAGCTCCTACAATGAGCAGTTCTTC. V is TRBV10-3 and J is TRBJ2-1; TRBD2 agrees at 8 bases. CDR1 and CDR2 from the germline V gene are ENHRY and SYGVKD. This CDR3 region has 13 residues. With 10 bases clipped from V and 0 bases from J, the junction kept 2 bases outside the gene matches.

The rearrangement links TRBV7-2 to TRBJ2-3; 10 bases are shared with TRBD1. The trim removed 3 bases at V and 4 bases at J, leaving 4 bases unmatched. CDR3 length equals 15 residues. Per the germline V gene, CDR1 is SGHTA and CDR2 is FQGNSA. The CDR3 DNA sequence: TGTGCCAGCAGCTTGCTTGGACAGGGGGCAGATACGCAGTATTTT. It yields the protein CASSLLGQGADTQYF.

The rearrangement joins TRBV5-1 to TRBJ2-2; 9 bases fit TRBD2. Looked up from germline, CDR1 is SGHRS and CDR2 is YFSETQ. The trim removed 5 bases at V and 2 bases at J, leaving 7 bases unmatched. The CDR3 consists of 16 residues. CDR3 sequence (DNA): TGCGCCAGCAGGGCGAGTCTAGCGGGAAACACCGGGGAGCTGTTTTTT. As protein: CASRASLAGNTGELFF. Full variable domain (rest looked up from reference TRBV5-1 and TRBJ2-2): KAGVTQTPRYLIKTRGQQVTLSCSPISGHRSVSWYQQTPGQGLQFLFEYFSETQRNKGNFPGRFSGRQFSNSRSEMNVSTLELGDSALYLCASRASLAGNTGELFFGEGSRLTVL.

The chain combines TRBV19 with TRBJ1-1; maybe TRBD1 (6 bases). Per germline, CDR1 LNHDA and CDR2 SQIVND (reference sequence). This CDR3 comprises 16 residues. V was clipped by 1 base and J by 2 bases, with 14 bases between them. DNA of the CDR3: TGTGCCAGTAGTATAGCGGGGGGCGCGAGAAACACTGAAGCTTTCTTT. As protein: CASSIAGGARNTEAFF.

This chain joins TRBV5-4 and TRBJ2-5; 9 bases match TRBD1. The CDR3 runs to 16 residues. After removal of 3 bases from V and 2 bases from J, the junction contained 8 bases not matched to a gene. Germline lookup yields CDR1 SGHNT and CDR2 YYREEE (reference sequence). CDR3: CASSSRTGVYQETQYF. The CDR3 DNA sequence: TGTGCCAGCAGCTCTAGGACAGGGGTCTATCAAGAGACCCAGTACTTC.